This T cell receptor beta chain was identified during a study of CD8+ T cells in alopecia areata. As for the study in general: The share of scalp area affected provided the severity score for treated patients. General study results and limits: Persistence during tofacitinib was seen for many expanded lesional clones in scalp and blood.

Stated treatment: oral pan-JAK inhibitor, 5-10 mg twice daily. As part of sample collection, lesional scalp punch biopsies and peripheral blood were taken from alopecia areata patients. Turning to this clone: Its cognate antigen is unknown.

The germline V gene encodes CDR1 SGHNT and CDR2 YYREEE (reference sequence). Trimming took 5 bases from V and 4 from J, leaving 12 bases between them. The CDR3 spans 14 residues. Sequencing used cDNA as its template, made by extracting RNA and reverse transcribing it. The table came from immunoSEQ multiplex PCR; TCRdb's copy has only in-frame clones and leaves some out. The repertoire holds about 5,400 clones, with about two thirds as singletons. The clonotype was recovered from a human donor with alopecia areata. The rearrangement joins TRBV5-4 to TRBJ2-2; TRBD2 might be the D (5 bases). The sequences come from skin, collected at week 24, from a patient treated with tofacitinib. CDR3 residues: CASRPGDLTGELFF. CDR3 nucleotide sequence: TGTGCCAGCAGACCCGGGGATCTCACCGGGGAGCTGTTTTTT.